The following is a T cell receptor beta chain sequence with its context. Authors' methods: Amplification from reference gene primers served as the basis for estimated nucleated cell counts. Assay: immunoSEQ multiplex PCR; the TCRdb copy retains only in-frame clones and omits some. V, J and clone size are taken as reported in that table, and D and trimming were inferred from the DNA itself. The table shows roughly 290,000 clones, with approximately 86% occurring only once. This sample was included in a study of blood T cell repertoires in COVID-19. Overall study: Both acute and convalescent COVID-19 samples were obtained from the United States, Italy and Spain. PBMCs, B-cell-depleted T cells, or T cells provided the cDNA or gDNA that made up the material.

Deletions cut 4 bases from V and 0 bases from J, with 17 bases between. This CDR3 spans 16 amino acids. CDR1 and CDR2 (germline): SGHRS, YFSETQ. The TCR was taken from a woman aged 50 to 60 with active or convalescent COVID-19. Material for sequencing was peripheral blood. The chain uses TRBV5-1 and TRBJ2-7; D might be TRBD2 (6 bases). The CDR3 loop reads CASSPGLRDFSYEQYF. CDR3 nucleotide sequence: TGCGCCAGCAGCCCGGGGTTGCGGGATTTCTCCTACGAGCAGTACTTC.